This T cell receptor beta chain emerged from a study of shared clonotypes between healthy human individuals. Overall study: Each donor contributed plates that comprised three CD4 naive, three CD4 memory, two CD8 naive and one CD8 memory.

Naive CD8 cells lacked CD45RO, underwent positive selection for CCR7 and left out terminally differentiated effector memory CD45RA+ cells. Per the germline V gene, CDR1 is MGHDK and CDR2 is SYGVNS. V lost 4 bases and J lost 2, with 14 bases in between. CDR3 length: 15 residues. Libraries were prepared by immunoSEQ multiplex PCR; TCRdb keeps only in-frame clonotypes and omits some of them. The repertoire consists of 800,000 or so clones, with just over 95% occurring once and the leading ten covering around 0.21%. Source material: naive CD8+ T cells sorted from blood. This TCR derives from a young man in good health. The chain joins TRBV25-1 to TRBJ2-5, with D perhaps matching TRBD2 (5 bases). This CDR3 reads CASSGPGRTQETQYF. For the CDR3, the DNA is TGTGCCAGCAGTGGCCCAGGCAGGACTCAAGAGACCCAGTACTTC.